These 32 T cell receptor beta chains came from one sample sequenced in a study of cytomegalovirus exposure and HLA in healthy donors. PCR involved 60 Vbeta and 13 Jbeta primers. Sequencing used immunoSEQ multiplex PCR; TCRdb keeps in-frame clones, though not all of them. The sample yields roughly 200,000 clones, around three quarters seen once. What was sequenced was PBMCs. The receptor set was obtained from a woman younger than 45 in good health and CMV-seropositive.

In DNA, the CDR3 is TGTGCCAGCAGTGAGGGGGGGGGATATCAGCCCCAGCATTTT. Encoded protein: CASSEGGGYQPQHF. V usage is TRBV2 and J usage is TRBJ1-5; D might be TRBD1 (5 bases). This CDR3 comprises 14 residues. With 3 bases removed from V and 5 bases from J, the gap between germline ends came to 11 bases. In germline, CDR1 is SNHLY, CDR2 FYNNEI.

The chain links TRBV11-2 to TRBJ2-7, with D uncertain. V dropped 2 bases and J dropped 6 bases, with 5 bases sitting between them. The CDR3 extends over 11 amino acids. The germline CDR1 and CDR2 sequences are SGHAT and FQNNGV. CDR3 amino acids: CASSLSGEQYF. In nucleotides, the CDR3 is TGTGCCAGCAGCTTATCCGGCGAGCAGTACTTC.

A note on this clone: Relative to the germline gene, one junction end is altered; a read error may explain this. This rearrangement joins TRBV2 to TRBJ2-3; TRBD2 aligns across 9 bases. CDR1 and CDR2 from the germline V gene are SNHLY and FYNNEI. The CDR3 has 13 residues. The CDR3 region is CVSSLAGVDTQYF. The CDR3 DNA reads TGTGTCAGCTCCTTAGCGGGAGTAGATACGCAGTATTTT.

This chain joins TRBV30 and TRBJ2-7; possible D gene TRBD1, 6 bases. Germline V CDR1 and CDR2: GTSNPN, SVGIG (reference sequence). Trimming shortened V by 7 bases and J by 6 bases, and 19 bases separated the two germline ends. The CDR3 runs 13 residues. The CDR3 is CASPRTGSGEQYF. The CDR3 DNA reads as TGTGCCTCCCCGCGAACAGGGTCGGGCGAGCAGTACTTC.

The CDR3 sequence: CASSFTGTSDGELFF. The CDR3 nucleotides are TGTGCCAGCAGCTTTACCGGGACTAGCGACGGGGAGCTGTTTTTT. The chain has TRBV7-9 and TRBJ2-2, with TRBD2 matching 10 bases. The V and J ends lost 3 bases and 7 bases, in that order; junction bases with no gene match: 5. The CDR3 runs to 15 residues. Germline CDR1 reads SEHNR; CDR2 reads FQNEAQ (reference sequence).

The chain uses TRBV6-6 and TRBJ2-1; 11 positions match TRBD2. CDR1 is MNHNY, CDR2 SVGAGI, per germline (reference sequence). The CDR3 has 16 amino acids. Trimming at V came to 5 bases and at J to 6 bases, leaving 9 bases not matched to a gene. CDR3 DNA sequence: TGTGCCAGCAGTCGACTGACTAGCGGGACCTCCAATGAGCAGTTCTTC. It encodes CASSRLTSGTSNEQFF.

The chain combines TRBV6-5 with TRBJ2-7, with D possibly TRBD1 on 6 matching bases. CDR1 MNHEY and CDR2 SVGAGI come from the germline V gene. This CDR3 is built from 14 residues. The V end lost 6 bases, the J end lost 1 base, and 13 bases lay between the germline ends. For the CDR3, the DNA is TGTGCCAGCAGACGACGCGGACAGTCCTACGAGCAGTACTTC. It encodes CASRRRGQSYEQYF.

The chain combines TRBV10-3 with TRBJ2-1; the match to TRBD2 covers 7 bases. Germline lookup yields CDR1 ENHRY and CDR2 SYGVKD. J lost 2 bases, V lost 11 bases, and 6 bases had no gene match. This CDR3 region has 13 residues. The CDR3 DNA reads as TGTGCCTCGCGGGGGAACACCTACAATGAGCAGTTCTTC. It specifies CASRGNTYNEQFF.

The chain has TRBV7-2 and TRBJ2-5; possibly TRBD1 for D (5 bases). CDR3 length: 14 amino acids. The V gene lost 3 bases and the J gene lost 4 bases, with 12 bases spanning the gap. The V gene's germline CDR1 is SGHTA and CDR2 FQGNSA. CDR3 nucleotides: TGTGCCAGCAGCTTCGGTGGGCAGGGAGAGACCCAGTACTTC. This gives the protein CASSFGGQGETQYF. Based on the CDR3 plus reference TRBV7-2 and TRBJ2-5, the full variable domain is GAGVSQSPSNKVTEKGKDVELRCDPISGHTALYWYRQSLGQGLEFLIYFQGNSAPDKSGLPSDRFSAERTGGSVSTLTIQRTQQEDSAVYLCASSFGGQGETQYFGPGTRLLVL.

The V call is TRBV7-2, the J call TRBJ1-4, with 7 bases fitting TRBD1. Germline assignment: CDR1 SGHTA and CDR2 FQGNSA. The J segment lost 7 bases and the V segment lost 1 base, leaving 3 bases of the junction unmatched. The CDR3 has 14 amino acids. CDR3 loop: CASSLERGREKLFF. The CDR3 region has the DNA TGTGCCAGCAGCTTAGAGAGGGGGCGTGAAAAACTGTTTTTT.

The CDR3 sequence: CASSLRSRGGNEQFF. CDR3 bases: TGCGCCAGCAGCTTGCGATCTCGAGGGGGCAATGAGCAGTTCTTC. This chain uses TRBV5-1 with TRBJ2-1; D is perhaps TRBD1 (6 bases). Trimming removed 1 base at V and 6 bases at J, with 14 bases between. CDR3 length: 15 residues. Per germline, CDR1 SGHRS and CDR2 YFSETQ.

The chain couples TRBV11-2 to TRBJ2-5; D gene unclear. The CDR3 is 13 residues long. CDR1 is SGHAT and CDR2 is FQNNGV in the germline V gene. V was clipped by 5 bases and J by 3 bases, with 10 bases between them. The CDR3 loop is CASSTTYKETQYF. CDR3 DNA sequence: TGTGCCAGCAGCACTACCTACAAAGAGACCCAGTACTTC.

CDR3 DNA: TGTGCCAGCAATCGGGAAGGTGAGCAGTTCTTC. Translating it yields CASNREGEQFF. The chain has TRBV7-9 and TRBJ2-1, with D possibly being TRBD2 (5 bases). Trimming took off 7 bases at V and 9 bases at J, with 10 bases between the two ends. Germline CDR1 is SEHNR and CDR2 is FQNEAQ (reference sequence). The CDR3 runs to 11 residues.

The rearrangement uses TRBV28 and TRBJ1-2, with 11 bases that match TRBD1. Germline V gene sequence: CDR1 MDHEN, CDR2 SYDVKM. The CDR3 is made up of 15 amino acids. V shed 5 bases, J shed 4 bases, and the junction held 6 bases outside the gene matches. The CDR3: CASSRTGGGIYGYTF. The CDR3 bases are TGTGCCAGCAGTCGGACAGGGGGCGGAATCTATGGCTACACCTTC.

The chain has TRBV4-1 and TRBJ2-1; tentative D call: TRBD2 (5 bases). V was cut by 0 bases and J by 0 bases, with 12 bases left in between. The CDR3 is 17 amino acids. CDR1 MGHRA and CDR2 YSYEKL come from the germline V gene. Here the CDR3 reads CASSQDPKRPSYNEQFF. The CDR3 DNA reads TGCGCCAGCAGCCAAGATCCCAAGCGGCCCTCCTACAATGAGCAGTTCTTC.

This rearrangement joins TRBV28 to TRBJ1-5, with 7 bases fitting TRBD1. The germline V gene encodes CDR1 MDHEN and CDR2 SYDVKM. The CDR3 is 12 residues long. In DNA form, the CDR3 reads TGTGCGGTTACAGGGGCAGGTCAGCCCCAGCATTTT. Its translation is CAVTGAGQPQHF.

The chain recombines TRBV6-6 with TRBJ1-5; 7 bases fit TRBD1. The CDR3 length is 14 residues. Germline V gives CDR1 MNHNY, CDR2 SVGAGI (reference sequence). After removal of 6 bases from V and 7 bases from J, the junction contained 9 bases not matched to a gene. The CDR3 reads CASRRQGLGQPQHF. The CDR3 nucleotides are TGTGCCAGCAGGAGACAGGGTTTAGGGCAGCCCCAGCATTTT.

This chain uses TRBV14 with TRBJ1-6; 9 nucleotides agree with TRBD1. The V gene end was trimmed by 3 bases and the J gene end by 5 bases; junction bases not matched to a gene: 2. Germline values: CDR1 SGHDN, CDR2 FVKESK. CDR3 length equals 15 residues. The CDR3 DNA follows: TGTGCCAGCAGCCATCGACAGGGGGATAATTCACCCCTCCACTTT. Protein sequence: CASSHRQGDNSPLHF.

The J gene is TRBJ2-5, the V gene TRBV11-2, with TRBD1 as a possible D gene (6 bases). The CDR3 totals 12 residues. Trimming took 0 bases from V and 12 from J, leaving 11 bases between them. CDR1 is SGHAT, CDR2 FQNNGV, per germline. The CDR3 DNA reads as TGTGCCAGCAGCTTAGAGGGGGCAGGGAAGTACTTC. The encoded protein is CASSLEGAGKYF.

The chain has TRBV27 and TRBJ2-5; no definite D call. Trimming removed 3 bases at V and 2 bases at J, with 10 bases between. The CDR3 has 14 amino acids. Germline CDR1 and CDR2: MNHEY and SMNVEV (reference sequence). The CDR3 bases are TGTGCCAGCAGTTTGTTCTACAGACAAGAGACCCAGTACTTC. Translated, it gives CASSLFYRQETQYF.

This chain uses TRBV6-1 with TRBJ1-5; possibly TRBD1 for D (6 bases). The V end was cut by 6 bases, the J end by 7 bases, with 19 bases between. Germline loops: CDR1 MNHNS, CDR2 SASEGT. The CDR3 runs 15 residues. The CDR3 bases are TGTGCCAGCAGCCAAAAGGGTACAGGGTACCAGCCCCAGCATTTT. Protein product: CASSQKGTGYQPQHF.

V and J are TRBV5-5 and TRBJ1-6; 8 nucleotides align to TRBD1. From germline, CDR1 is SGHKS and CDR2 YYEKEE (reference sequence). The CDR3 has 16 amino acids. With 3 bases clipped from V and 7 bases from J, the junction kept 9 bases outside the gene matches. The CDR3 nucleotides are TGTGCCAGCAGCTCCAGACCCACAGGGGGAAATTCACCCCTCCACTTT. Protein product: CASSSRPTGGNSPLHF.

The V and J genes are TRBV2 and TRBJ2-7; D uncertain. Germline-derived CDR1 and CDR2 are SNHLY and FYNNEI. This CDR3 is 14 amino acids long. V was cut by 4 bases and J by 3 bases, with 13 bases left in between. As DNA, the CDR3 is TGTGCCAGCAGTGTCGCACCAGCGAACTACGAGCAGTACTTC. Its protein product is CASSVAPANYEQYF.

This clone has just one count. The V gene is TRBV11-2, the J gene TRBJ2-2; D may be TRBD1 (5 bases). V gave up 2 bases and J gave up 1 base, with 11 bases separating them. This CDR3 has 16 residues. In germline, CDR1 is SGHAT, CDR2 FQNNGV. CDR3 coding DNA: TGTGCCAGCAGCTTACAGACCACAGGGAACACCGGGGAGCTGTTTTTT. This gives the protein CASSLQTTGNTGELFF.

This clone was seen only a few times. The J gene is TRBJ2-1, the V gene TRBV7-8, with 10 bases identical to TRBD2. The CDR3 runs 18 residues. The germline V gene has CDR1 SGHVS and CDR2 FQNEAQ. The V gene end was trimmed by 1 base and the J gene end by 2 bases; junction bases not matched to a gene: 8. Written as DNA, the CDR3 is TGTGCCAGCAGCTTAGAGGTAGCGGGAGGCCTCCCCTACAATGAGCAGTTCTTC. It encodes CASSLEVAGGLPYNEQFF.

This clone is a singleton in its sample. The rearrangement joins TRBV5-1 to TRBJ2-7, with D unclear. V was shortened by 6 bases and J by 1 base, with 11 bases between the two germline ends. Germline CDR1 reads SGHRS; CDR2 reads YFSETQ. The CDR3 consists of 13 residues. The DNA for the CDR3 is TGCGCCAGCAAGCTTGCGGATTCCTACGAGCAGTACTTC. This translates into CASKLADSYEQYF.

The genes are TRBV6-5 and TRBJ2-5; 7 bases are shared with TRBD1. Germline-derived CDR1 and CDR2 are MNHEY and SVGAGI. There are 14 residues in the CDR3. The J segment lost 1 base and the V segment lost 4 bases, leaving 3 bases of the junction unmatched. The chain's CDR3 is CASSWRTGQETQYF. The CDR3 coding sequence is TGTGCCAGCAGTTGGAGGACAGGCCAAGAGACCCAGTACTTC.

In its sample, this clone was seen a few times. The J gene is TRBJ1-4, the V gene TRBV5-4, with TRBD1 identical over 10 bases. This CDR3 spans 15 amino acids. CDR1 is SGHNT, CDR2 YYREEE, per germline (reference sequence). V lost 5 bases and J lost 8; bases outside the gene matches: 9. The CDR3 sequence: CASSQTGTGVEKLFF. CDR3 nucleotide sequence: TGTGCCAGCAGTCAAACCGGGACAGGGGTGGAAAAACTGTTTTTT.

This clone was seen just once. J is TRBJ2-4 and V is TRBV28, with D perhaps TRBD2 (5 bases). The CDR3 contains 15 residues. Germline assignment: CDR1 MDHEN and CDR2 SYDVKM. V was shortened by 4 bases and J by 1 base, with 11 bases between the two germline ends. The CDR3 reads CASSSWGVAKNIQYF. In DNA form, the CDR3 reads TGTGCCAGCAGTTCTTGGGGAGTGGCCAAAAACATTCAGTACTTC.

The gene calls are TRBV6-7 and TRBJ2-2, with 7 bases that match TRBD1. TRBV6-7 counts as an open reading frame of uncertain function. CDR3 length equals 16 residues. With 6 bases clipped from V and 7 bases from J, the junction kept 14 bases outside the gene matches. The CDR3 sequence: CASSPSRTGGVGELFF. DNA of the CDR3: TGTGCCAGCAGCCCCTCCAGGACAGGTGGAGTCGGGGAGCTGTTTTTT.

Turning to this clone: The junction and the germline gene differ at one end; a read error may be behind it. This rearrangement joins TRBV28 to TRBJ2-7; tentative D call: TRBD2 (6 bases). The CDR3 is made up of 11 amino acids. Germline CDR1 reads MDHEN; CDR2 reads SYDVKM. CDR3 sequence (DNA): TGTGCCAGCAGTCAACCCGGGACTCCTCACTTC. Its protein is CASSQPGTPHF.

V and J are TRBV2 and TRBJ2-7; D is undetermined. The CDR3 covers 11 residues. Between the trimmed V and J ends, which lost 4 bases and 3 bases, there was a span of 4 bases. Germline loops: CDR1 SNHLY, CDR2 FYNNEI. CDR3 in DNA: TGTGCCAGCAGTGCCATCTACGAGCAGTACTTC. Its protein product is CASSAIYEQYF.